The clone carrying this T cell receptor (beta chain) has more than one count but fewer than ten. Its antigen remains unidentified. V lost 2 bases and J 4 bases, leaving 11 bases between the germline ends. Per germline, CDR1 SGHTA and CDR2 FQGNSA. The CDR3 contains 15 residues. Vbeta (60) and Jbeta (13) primers were used in the PCR. The assay was immunoSEQ multiplex PCR, and TCRdb's table has in-frame clones only and misses some. The sample lists about 200,000 clones; about 80% were seen once. This sample is drawn from a study of cytomegalovirus exposure and HLA in healthy donors. Study-wide results and caveats: It was confirmed in vitro that a few of the CMV-associated chains were specific for CMV antigens.

The sequence was collected from a woman aged 25 to 39 in good health and CMV-seropositive. Input material: PBMCs. The V gene is TRBV7-2, the J gene TRBJ1-4; perhaps TRBD1 as D (5 bases). The CDR3 region is CASSLFRGDNEKLFF. CDR3 nucleotides: TGTGCCAGCAGCTTATTTCGGGGGGATAATGAAAAACTGTTTTTT.